This T cell receptor beta chain was recorded in a study of cytomegalovirus exposure and HLA in healthy donors. Findings and limits, study-wide: High specificity and sensitivity for cytomegalovirus status were reported for the classifier. A later analysis linked 15,000 to 20,000 TCR beta sequences to HLA alleles at 0.05 false discovery rate.

Amplification used 60 Vbeta primers and 13 Jbeta primers. Assay: immunoSEQ multiplex PCR; the TCRdb copy retains only in-frame clones and omits some. The sample contains 160,000 or so clones, approximately 82% of which appear only once. This clone was observed a single time. As yet, its antigen is unknown. The specimen sequenced was PBMCs. The receptor comes from a woman between 45 and 65 years old in good health and CMV-seropositive.

The DNA of the CDR3 is TGCGCCAGCAGCCAACAAGCTGGTAACATTCAGTACTTC. It yields the protein CASSQQAGNIQYF. This chain links TRBV4-3 with TRBJ2-4; no clear D gene. This CDR3 comprises 13 residues. Trimming stripped 2 bases from V and 7 bases from J, with 9 bases between. Germline V gene data show CDR1 as LGHNA and CDR2 as YSLEER.